The rows below give T cell receptor beta chains drawn from one sample of a study of PD-L1 blockade in urothelial cancer. Produced via immunoSEQ multiplex PCR; TCRdb's table is partial and in-frame only. The sample lists about 80,000 clones, 87% occurring once. Sequencing was performed on PBMCs, taken around atezolizumab (anti-PD-L1) treatment. These TCRs come from a woman between 65 and 79 years old with urothelial cancer. CDR3s include the opening cysteine and the closing phenylalanine or tryptophan. The D gene is left open where the match is weak.

V,D,length,J,CDR3
TRBV4-2,TRBD2,15,TRBJ2-1,CASSQGTSGDNEQFF
TRBV7-2,TRBD1,14,TRBJ1-5,CASSHGTVNQPQHF
TRBV30,-,13,TRBJ1-1,CAWSVGGHAGAFF
TRBV30,-,12,TRBJ2-7,CAWSVAGAEQYF
TRBV28,TRBD1,15,TRBJ1-5,CASSPGQGSNQPQHF
TRBV5-5,TRBD1,16,TRBJ2-1,CASSLGVTGAFGEWVF
TRBV6-5,-,16,TRBJ2-2,CASSYSFSGITGELFF
TRBV2,-,15,TRBJ2-7,CASEPSGLNSYEQYF
TRBV7-2,TRBD1,16,TRBJ2-1,CASSPRTGDHYNEQFF
TRBV27,-,15,TRBJ2-3,CASTSDPRGTDTQYF
TRBV27,TRBD1,14,TRBJ2-7,CASSFLGQGYEQYF
TRBV6-5,TRBD1,15,TRBJ2-5,CASSYQTGMQETQYF
TRBV5-1,TRBD1,14,TRBJ2-3,CASSLVEGADTQYF
TRBV7-9,TRBD1,15,TRBJ1-5,CASSPGTGGNQPQHF
TRBV5-4,TRBD2,15,TRBJ2-1,CASSPSSGGYNEQFF
TRBV6-5,TRBD1,14,TRBJ1-2,CASSTRDRGPGYTF
TRBV5-1,TRBD1,14,TRBJ2-1,CASSFQQGAYEQFF
TRBV9,-,14,TRBJ1-1,CASSAGQRNTEAFF
TRBV6-4,-,15,TRBJ1-2,CASSASGRGTYGYTF
TRBV10-3,TRBD2,17,TRBJ2-3,CAISEPRGLAGGDTQYF
TRBV10-3,TRBD2,16,TRBJ2-1,CASGLAGSSSYNEQFF
TRBV28,-,13,TRBJ2-5,CASSTRQQETQYF
TRBV6-6,-,15,TRBJ2-5,CASSYWGLAEETQYF
TRBV30,-,13,TRBJ1-1,CAWSIQGNTEAFF
TRBV28,TRBD1,15,TRBJ1-3,CASSSTGWSGNTIYF
TRBV29-1,TRBD2,14,TRBJ2-5,CSVEWEGQLETQYF
TRBV9,TRBD1,18,TRBJ1-2,CASSTPRDRAITNYGYTF
TRBV13,TRBD2,19,TRBJ2-2,CASSLISSGDKEHTGELFF
TRBV4-3,TRBD1,16,TRBJ1-2,CASSPKLGGGRYGYTF
TRBV27,TRBD1,16,TRBJ1-5,CASSHFGTGGHQPQHF
TRBV2,TRBD1,14,TRBJ1-4,CASSGGGFGEKLFF
TRBV27,TRBD1,14,TRBJ2-7,CASSSSGTASVLSF
TRBV5-1,TRBD2,14,TRBJ2-7,CASSQTSGSYEQYF
TRBV5-1,TRBD1,15,TRBJ2-7,CASSLGTGGSREQYF
TRBV29-1,TRBD1,14,TRBJ2-2,CSARYTGDTGELFF
TRBV7-7,-,14,TRBJ2-7,CASSRDSNTYEQYF
TRBV7-2,-,14,TRBJ2-1,CASSRGGPYNEQFF